These T cell receptor beta chains were read from a single sample in a study of early T cells in non-severe SARS-CoV-2 infection. Each CDR3 protein is one row after TCRdb ran MiXCR on the 5' RACE reads. Among 64,000 or so distinct CDR3 sequences listed, around 13% were seen once. Sequenced here: whole blood, sampled at baseline. All receptors derive from an adult who was a healthcare worker with PCR-confirmed SARS-CoV-2 infection or an uninfected control (not recorded which). Each CDR3 is given with its conserved first and last residue. D genes are given only for firm matches. The listing skips clone size in some rows; elsewhere it reads once, few, many or a size class.

TRBV27	NA	TRBJ1-6	NA	TGTGCCAGCACGTCAAGAGGAAACTCCCTTAATTCACCCCTCCACTTT	CASTSRGNSLNSPLHF
TRBV7-9	NA	TRBJ1-6	NA	TGTGCCAGCACCCTTTTGGGGGATTCACCCCTCCACTTT	CASTLLGDSPLHF
TRBV27	NA	TRBJ2-2	NA	TGTGCCAGCAGTTCCCCGCATGGGAACGCGAACACCGGGGAGCTGTTTTTT	CASSSPHGNANTGELFF
TRBV6-2/TRBV6-3	once	TRBJ2-7	TRBD2	TGTGCCAGCAGTTACTTCCGGACTAGCGGGGAGCAGTACTTC	CASSYFRTSGEQYF
TRBV20-1	NA	TRBJ1-2	NA	TGCAGTGCGGATCCGGGACATCCGTATGGCTACACCTTC	CSADPGHPYGYTF
TRBV6-6	NA	TRBJ2-3	TRBD1	TGTGCCAGCAGTTCCCGACAGGGAAGCACAGATACGCAGTATTTT	CASSSRQGSTDTQYF
TRBV27	few	TRBJ2-3	TRBD2	TGTGCCAGCAGTTCGGGACTAGCCCGTATACCTGGCACAGATACGCAGTATTTT	CASSSGLARIPGTDTQYF
TRBV29-1	NA	TRBJ2-7	TRBD1	TGCAGCGTTCGGCAGGGGGCCTACGAGCAGTACTTC	CSVRQGAYEQYF
TRBV2	few	TRBJ2-7	TRBD2	TGTGCCAGCAGTGTAGCGGGACCCTCTCCCGAGCAGTACTTC	CASSVAGPSPEQYF
TRBV27	few	TRBJ1-6	NA	TGTGCCAGCAGTTCCATAGACACTTATAATTCACCCCTCCACTTT	CASSSIDTYNSPLHF
TRBV5-5	NA	TRBJ1-1	NA	TGTGCCAGCAGCTGGATACAGGCCGAGAACACTGAAGCTTTCTTT	CASSWIQAENTEAFF
TRBV4-3	few	TRBJ2-7	TRBD1	TGCGCCAGCAGCCAAGATGGACAGGGGGGCTACGAGCAGTACTTC	CASSQDGQGGYEQYF
TRBV12-3/TRBV12-4	many	TRBJ2-7	NA	TGTGCCAGCAGTCTCGAACCTGGCCGGGCTGGAGAGCAGTACTTC	CASSLEPGRAGEQYF
TRBV28	few	TRBJ2-2	NA	TGTGCCAGCATCCAGGAGGGGGAGCTGTTTTTT	CASIQEGELFF
TRBV7-2	many	TRBJ2-2	NA	TGTGCCAGCAGCCTGGGGCGGACCGGGGAGCTGTTTTTT	CASSLGRTGELFF
TRBV3-1	few	TRBJ2-7	NA	TGTGCCAGCTCTTCCTTTAGGGGCGGCAGCTACGAGCAGTACTTC	CASSSFRGGSYEQYF
TRBV6-6	many	TRBJ2-7	TRBD1	TGTGCCAGCAGTTACGGCCGGGACAGGGGGCGCGAGCAGTACTTC	CASSYGRDRGREQYF
TRBV5-1	NA	TRBJ2-3	NA	TGCGCCAGGAAACCTATCTGGGCAGATACGCAGTATTTT	CARKPIWADTQYF
TRBV6-5	NA	TRBJ2-2	TRBD1	TGTGCCAGCAGTCGAAAAGGACAGGGGGCGAACACCGGGGAGCTGTTTTTT	CASSRKGQGANTGELFF
TRBV18	few	TRBJ2-5	NA	TGTGCCAGCTCACCAACCGGATGGGGGGAGACCCAGTACTTC	CASSPTGWGETQYF
TRBV11-2	NA	TRBJ2-7	NA	TGTGCCAGCAGGCATTACGACAGGCAAACTCACAACGAGCAGTACTTC	CASRHYDRQTHNEQYF
TRBV6-2/TRBV6-3	NA	TRBJ2-1	NA	TGTGCCAGCAGTAAGCCCGCTGGGACCGATGAGCAGTTCTTC	CASSKPAGTDEQFF
TRBV18	many	TRBJ1-5	NA	TGTGCCAGCTCACCACCTCAGGAGGGAAGCAATCAGCCCCAGCATTTT	CASSPPQEGSNQPQHF
TRBV18	many	TRBJ1-4	NA	TGTGCCAGCTCTCGCGGGGCGGCTAATGAAAAACTGTTTTTT	CASSRGAANEKLFF
TRBV7-2	few	TRBJ2-7	NA	TGTGCCAGCAGCCTCCGGGACGAGCAGTACTTC	CASSLRDEQYF
TRBV12-3/TRBV12-4	NA	TRBJ1-2	NA	TGTGCCAGCAGTTTAGCGCGGGACTATGGCTACACCTTC	CASSLARDYGYTF
TRBV28	many	TRBJ2-7	TRBD2	TGTGCCAGCAGTCTTCCCGGGACTAGCGGGAGTACTAGCTCCTACGAGCAGTACTTC	CASSLPGTSGSTSSYEQYF
TRBV20-1	many	TRBJ2-2	TRBD1	TGCAGTGCTAGAGGGACAGGGTCCACCGGGGAGCTGTTTTTT	CSARGTGSTGELFF
TRBV12-3/TRBV12-4	many	TRBJ2-7	NA	TGTGCCAGCAGTTTAACCAGGGACGAGCAGTACTTC	CASSLTRDEQYF
TRBV20-1	NA	TRBJ1-2	TRBD1	TGCAGTGCTTCTAACCCCCGGACAGGGAAAGGCTACACCTTC	CSASNPRTGKGYTF
TRBV9	few	TRBJ2-2	TRBD2	TGTGCCAGCAGCGCGAGCGGGAGAGGAACCGGGGAGCTGTTTTTT	CASSASGRGTGELFF
TRBV14	NA	TRBJ2-3	TRBD2	TGTGCCAGCAGCCAAGGCCCGGGACGTCCAGCAAGCGGGGCAGATACGCAGTATTTT	CASSQGPGRPASGADTQYF